Reported below is one TCR beta chain. This specimen belongs to a study of control samples from healthy donors and cancer patients. Trimming took 1 base from V and 4 from J, leaving 7 bases between them. The CDR3 length is 14 residues. Germline loops: CDR1 SEHNR, CDR2 FQNEAQ (reference sequence). Clones were sequenced by immunoSEQ multiplex PCR, and TCRdb holds only the in-frame ones, with some missing. This table holds 150,000 or so clones, 88% found once. The sequence derives from a woman in her thirties in good health. The chain couples TRBV7-9 to TRBJ1-4; D unclear. Sequencing used blood. The CDR3 nucleotides read TGTGCCAGCAGCTTAGGAACAGATAATGAAAAACTGTTTTTT. Protein product: CASSLGTDNEKLFF.